The 15 T cell receptor beta chains given below trace back to one sample, sequenced in a study of blood T cell repertoires in COVID-19. The assay was immunoSEQ multiplex PCR, and TCRdb's table has in-frame clones only and misses some. The sample consists of fewer than 200,000 clones, 70% to 90% of them appearing once. Sequencing used peripheral blood. These receptor sequences come from a man aged 35 to 55 with active or convalescent COVID-19.

In this sample, this clone turned up a few times. The chain is built from TRBV5-8 and TRBJ2-7, with D tentatively TRBD1 (6 bases). With 1 base removed from V and 4 bases from J, the gap between germline ends came to 12 bases. The CDR3 runs to 14 residues. The germline V gene encodes CDR1 SGHTS and CDR2 YDEGEE. In DNA form, the CDR3 reads TGTGCCAGCAGCTTGTACAGGGTCGAGTACGAGCAGTACTTC. It encodes CASSLYRVEYEQYF.

The chain links TRBV19 to TRBJ1-1; TRBD1 agrees at 8 bases. The V segment lost 5 bases and the J segment 4 bases; nucleotides outside the gene matches: 6. This CDR3 comprises 14 residues. Germline V CDR1 and CDR2: LNHDA, SQIVND (reference sequence). DNA of the CDR3: TGTGCCAGTAGTCACCAGGGGGCAACCACTGAAGCTTTCTTT. Protein product: CASSHQGATTEAFF.

The chain recombines TRBV19 with TRBJ1-2; TRBD1 matches at 7 bases. CDR1 is LNHDA, CDR2 SQIVND, per germline (reference sequence). This CDR3 is built from 14 residues. The junction had 6 bases not matched to a gene; V was cut back by 3 bases and J by 5 bases. The CDR3 protein is CASSMTGPGYGYTF. CDR3 sequence (DNA): TGTGCCAGTAGTATGACAGGGCCGGGGTATGGCTACACCTTC.

By frequency in the sample, this clone is medium-sized (0.01 to 0.1%). The CDR3 DNA is TGTGCCAGCAGCCGGAGTCGGGGCACAGATACGCAGTATTTT. This translates into CASSRSRGTDTQYF. This sequence joins TRBV7-8 and TRBJ2-3; D is ambiguous. The germline gives CDR1 SGHVS, CDR2 FQNEAQ. The CDR3 is 14 residues long. The V end was cut by 5 bases, the J end by 1 base, with 10 bases between.

J is TRBJ2-2 and V is TRBV11-2, with 9 bases lining up with TRBD1. Germline-derived CDR1 and CDR2 are SGHAT and FQNNGV. This CDR3 is built from 17 residues. Losses at the gene ends were 5 bases for V and 3 bases for J; bases not matched to a gene: 10. CDR3 residues: CASSKPGQGPYTGELFF. CDR3 in DNA: TGTGCCAGCAGCAAACCGGGACAGGGACCGTACACCGGGGAGCTGTTTTTT. Full variable domain (rest looked up from reference TRBV11-2 and TRBJ2-2): EAGVAQSPRYKIIEKRQSVAFWCNPISGHATLYWYQQILGQGPKLLIQFQNNGVVDDSQLPKDRFSAERLKGVDSTLKIQPAKLEDSAVYLCASSKPGQGPYTGELFFGEGSRLTVL.

The chain links TRBV27 to TRBJ1-1; no reliable D call. CDR1 is MNHEY, CDR2 SMNVEV, per germline (reference sequence). V lost 3 bases and J lost 4, with 15 bases in between. CDR3 length equals 15 residues. The CDR3 loop reads CASSLFGQGGTEAFF. CDR3 in DNA: TGTGCCAGCAGTTTGTTTGGGCAAGGAGGCACTGAAGCTTTCTTT.

This clone was observed a few times. This chain uses TRBV19 with TRBJ1-2, with 10 bases lining up with TRBD1. Trimming took 4 bases from V and 5 from J; bases not matched to a gene: 7. CDR1 and CDR2 from the germline V gene are LNHDA and SQIVND (reference sequence). The length of the CDR3 is 15 residues. The CDR3 here is CASSTGTGVGYGYTF. CDR3 coding DNA: TGTGCCAGTAGTACCGGGACAGGGGTTGGATATGGCTACACCTTC.

The rearrangement joins TRBV14 to TRBJ2-2, with 8 nucleotides matching TRBD2. J lost 10 bases, V lost 7 bases, and 14 bases had no gene match. Germline CDR1 reads SGHDN; CDR2 reads FVKESK. The CDR3 spans 15 residues. The CDR3 DNA is TGTGCCAGCAAAAAGGCGGGGGGAGCCACCCAGGAGCTGTTTTTT. Amino acids: CASKKAGGATQELFF.

This clone has a handful of counts. The chain employs TRBV3-1 (or the pseudogene TRBV3-2) and TRBJ1-1; maybe TRBD1 (6 bases). Germline values: CDR1 LGHDT, CDR2 YNNKEL (reference sequence). V was cut by 1 base and J by 7 bases, with 16 bases left in between. The CDR3 runs 15 residues. The CDR3 DNA reads TGTGCCAGCAGCCAAGTCTCCCCGCCGACAGGTGAAGCTTTCTTT. Residues: CASSQVSPPTGEAFF.

The genes are TRBV5-1 and TRBJ2-2; 9 bases map to TRBD2. CDR1 and CDR2 (germline): SGHRS, YFSETQ. Trimming cost V 4 bases and J 2 bases; bases outside gene matches: 6. The CDR3 totals 16 residues. CDR3 protein: CASSTLSGGNTGELFF. The CDR3, as DNA: TGCGCCAGCAGCACACTTAGCGGGGGAAACACCGGGGAGCTGTTTTTT.

This rearrangement joins TRBV21-1 to TRBJ1-6. TRBV21-1 corresponds to a pseudogene. This CDR3 has 17 residues. CDR3: CASSKGSIGGLNSPLHF. CDR3 nucleotides: TGTGCCAGCAGCAAGGGGTCCATCGGGGGGTTAAATTCACCCCTCCACTTT.

The CDR3 DNA is TGCAGCGTCTGGACTTGGGGCGAGCAGTACTTC. Its protein is CSVWTWGEQYF. The chain combines TRBV29-1 with TRBJ2-7; D may be TRBD2 (5 bases). Germline loops: CDR1 SQVTM, CDR2 ANQGSEA. V was shortened by 6 bases and J by 6 bases, with 12 bases between the two germline ends. The CDR3 runs 11 residues.

The rearrangement joins TRBV3-1 (or the pseudogene TRBV3-2) to TRBJ2-7, with 8 bases fitting TRBD2. J was trimmed by 3 bases and V by 6 bases; bases with no gene match: 7. The CDR3 covers 14 residues. Germline V gene data show CDR1 as LGHDT and CDR2 as YNNKEL (reference sequence). The DNA for the CDR3 is TGTGCCAGCAGTCCCCGGCGGGGGGTCTACGAGCAGTACTTC. This encodes CASSPRRGVYEQYF.

For the CDR3, the DNA is TGTGCCAGCAGACAGACAGGGGGAACAATAGGGAGCACTGAAGCTTTCTTT. Residues: CASRQTGGTIGSTEAFF. The genes are TRBV25-1 and TRBJ1-1; 9 bases line up with TRBD1. This CDR3 has 17 residues. The junction had 15 bases not matched to a gene; V was cut back by 6 bases and J by 4 bases. Germline CDR1 and CDR2: MGHDK and SYGVNS.

This sequence joins TRBV4-3 and TRBJ1-1; no firm D call. This CDR3 contains 14 residues. The germline V gene encodes CDR1 LGHNA and CDR2 YSLEER. V dropped 5 bases and J dropped 5 bases, with 15 bases sitting between them. The CDR3 DNA is TGCGCCAGCAGCATTGGGGAGGTCCGGACTGAAGCTTTCTTT. It specifies CASSIGEVRTEAFF.